Presented here are 18 T cell receptor beta chains from one specimen sequenced in a study of CD8+ T cells in alopecia areata. The sequencing template was cDNA reverse transcribed from extracted RNA. Only in-frame clones appear in the TCRdb table, and some are missing; sequencing was by immunoSEQ multiplex PCR. The table shows 140,000 or so clones, with approximately 50% occurring only once. Sequenced material: CD4+ T cells sorted from blood, taken at week 0. The receptors derive from a human donor with alopecia areata.

This clone appeared a few times. The chain is built from TRBV18 and TRBJ2-7; 7 bases align to TRBD2. Per the germline V gene, CDR1 is KGHSH and CDR2 is LQKENI. The CDR3 is made up of 14 amino acids. J gave up 0 bases and V 6 bases, and 5 bases lay outside the gene matches. CDR3 loop: CASSSGLGSYEQYF. The CDR3 bases are TGTGCCAGCTCGTCAGGACTAGGCTCCTACGAGCAGTACTTC.

The chain joins TRBV29-1 to TRBJ2-7, with a possible D match to TRBD1 (5 bases). Trimming cost V 3 bases and J 5 bases, with 11 bases left between them. Germline V gene data show CDR1 as SQVTM and CDR2 as ANQGSEA. The CDR3 spans 12 residues. CDR3: CSVDRQGDEQYF. The CDR3 DNA reads as TGCAGCGTTGACCGGCAGGGTGACGAGCAGTACTTC.

The V call is TRBV27, the J call TRBJ2-7, with D possibly TRBD1 on 5 matching bases. The CDR3 extends over 14 amino acids. Trimming left V 3 bases short and J 2 bases short, with 11 bases between. The germline V gene has CDR1 MNHEY and CDR2 SMNVEV (reference sequence). DNA of the CDR3: TGTGCCAGCAGTTTCAGGCCAGGGACCTACGAGCAGTACTTC. It codes for CASSFRPGTYEQYF.

This clone has more than one count but fewer than ten. The V gene is TRBV5-1, the J gene TRBJ2-3; 9 nucleotides match TRBD2. Germline CDR1 and CDR2: SGHRS and YFSETQ. Losses at the gene ends were 0 bases for V and 2 bases for J; bases not matched to a gene: 7. The CDR3 has 17 residues. CDR3 DNA: TGCGCCAGCAGCTTGGTTCCTAGCGGGATATTCACAGATACGCAGTATTTT. Its protein product is CASSLVPSGIFTDTQYF.

This clone came up a few times. The chain joins TRBV29-1 to TRBJ2-5, with 7 nucleotides matching TRBD2. This CDR3 is built from 14 residues. Germline V gene data show CDR1 as SQVTM and CDR2 as ANQGSEA. Germline trimming cut 4 bases from V and 2 bases from J; bases unmatched to any gene: 7. The CDR3 DNA sequence: TGCAGCGTTGCCGGGCCTAGCGGACAAGAGACCCAGTACTTC. This sequence encodes CSVAGPSGQETQYF.

The chain uses TRBV11-3 and TRBJ2-1; D unclear. The CDR3 totals 13 residues. Germline CDR1 reads SGHNT; CDR2 reads YENEEA. Deletions cut 3 bases from V and 3 bases from J, with 6 bases between. The CDR3 loop is CASSFSSYNEQFF. CDR3 bases: TGTGCCAGCAGCTTTTCCAGCTACAATGAGCAGTTCTTC.

The J gene is TRBJ2-7, the V gene TRBV28; D not certain. In germline, CDR1 is MDHEN, CDR2 SYDVKM. Deletions cut 6 bases from V and 3 bases from J, with 12 bases between. This CDR3 contains 13 residues. For the CDR3, the DNA is TGTGCCAGCAGAGGCCCAAATAGCTACGAGCAGTACTTC. Residues: CASRGPNSYEQYF.

This sequence joins TRBV28 and TRBJ2-2; D remains ambiguous. V was clipped by 6 bases and J by 0 bases, with 5 bases between them. CDR1 is MDHEN and CDR2 is SYDVKM in the germline V gene. The CDR3 loop spans 13 amino acids. This CDR3 is CASSRTNTGELFF. The CDR3 bases are TGTGCCAGCAGCCGGACGAACACCGGGGAGCTGTTTTTT. The variable domain in full, with the rest retrieved from reference TRBV28 and TRBJ2-2, is DVKVTQSSRYLVKRTGEKVFLECVQDMDHENMFWYRQDPGLGLRLIYFSYDVKMKEKGDIPEGYSVSREKKERFSLILESASTNQTSMYLCASSRTNTGELFFGEGSRLTVL.

This clone was counted between two and nine times. The V call is TRBV9, the J call TRBJ2-6, with 8 nucleotides matching TRBD2. The CDR3 contains 15 residues. Germline trimming cut 3 bases from V and 4 bases from J; bases unmatched to any gene: 3. Per germline, CDR1 SGDLS and CDR2 YYNGEE. The CDR3 DNA follows: TGTGCCAGCAGCGGTAGCGGGACCGGGGCCAACGTCCTGACTTTC. It encodes CASSGSGTGANVLTF.

Note on this clone: Other DNA sequences of this sample code for an identical CDR3. This chain links TRBV5-1 with TRBJ2-7; D gene unclear. Germline V gene data show CDR1 as SGHRS and CDR2 as YFSETQ. The ends were cut back, 5 bases at V and 3 bases at J, with 6 bases in the middle. The CDR3 contains 11 residues. The CDR3 loop reads CASRGSYEQYF. In nucleotides, the CDR3 is TGCGCCAGCAGGGGCAGCTACGAGCAGTACTTC.

In its sample, this clone was seen a few times. The chain is built from TRBV4-2 and TRBJ1-1, with 8 bases that match TRBD1. CDR1 and CDR2 from the germline V gene are LGHNA and YNFKEQ. The V gene end was trimmed by 4 bases and the J gene end by 5 bases; junction bases not matched to a gene: 6. The CDR3 covers 14 residues. CDR3: CASSPAGQGTEAFF. CDR3 nucleotides: TGTGCCAGCAGCCCTGCAGGACAGGGAACTGAAGCTTTCTTT.

The chain couples TRBV30 to TRBJ1-2; the match to TRBD1 covers 8 bases. Germline V gene data show CDR1 as GTSNPN and CDR2 as SVGIG (reference sequence). Trimming took 3 bases from V and 4 from J; bases not matched to a gene: 7. The CDR3 sequence is 14 residues long. The CDR3 protein is CAWRVGQGGYGYTF. The CDR3 coding sequence is TGTGCCTGGAGGGTCGGACAGGGCGGCTATGGCTACACCTTC.

The V call is TRBV7-2, the J call TRBJ2-6; D uncertain. CDR1 is SGHTA, CDR2 FQGNSA, per germline. The CDR3 contains 14 residues. Trimming took off 3 bases at V and 2 bases at J, with 5 bases between the two ends. CDR3 bases: TGTGCCAGCAGCTTTGTAGCTGGGGCCAACGTCCTGACTTTC. It codes for CASSFVAGANVLTF. The variable domain in full, completed from reference TRBV7-2 and TRBJ2-6, reads GAGVSQSPSNKVTEKGKDVELRCDPISGHTALYWYRQSLGQGLEFLIYFQGNSAPDKSGLPSDRFSAERTGGSVSTLTIQRTQQEDSAVYLCASSFVAGANVLTFGAGSRLTVL.

The rearrangement links TRBV29-1 to TRBJ1-2; the match to TRBD1 covers 7 bases. Losses at the gene ends were 4 bases for V and 2 bases for J; bases not matched to a gene: 1. The CDR3 runs to 12 residues. Looked up from germline, CDR1 is SQVTM and CDR2 is ANQGSEA. The CDR3 sequence: CSVGQGNYGYTF. The DNA for the CDR3 is TGCAGCGTTGGACAGGGAAACTATGGCTACACCTTC.

This rearrangement joins TRBV5-1 to TRBJ2-1; TRBD2 matches 7 bases. Germline CDR1 and CDR2: SGHRS and YFSETQ. CDR3 length: 15 amino acids. Losses at the gene ends were 7 bases for V and 8 bases for J; bases not matched to a gene: 15. The CDR3 loop is CASGPGGATRHEQFF. Here the CDR3 DNA reads TGCGCCAGCGGCCCGGGGGGTGCAACCAGACATGAGCAGTTCTTC.

This clone came up a few times. V and J are TRBV6-5 and TRBJ1-1, with a tentative D call TRBD1 (5 bases). Trimming pared 6 bases from V and 1 base from J, leaving 9 bases between. The germline gives CDR1 MNHEY, CDR2 SVGAGI. This CDR3 region has 13 residues. This chain's CDR3 is CASSRTQNTEAFF. The CDR3 DNA sequence: TGTGCCAGCAGCCGGACACAGAACACTGAAGCTTTCTTT.

This clone was seen a handful of times. J is TRBJ2-3 and V is TRBV5-1; 7 positions match TRBD2. Germline lookup yields CDR1 SGHRS and CDR2 YFSETQ. The CDR3 contains 14 residues. J lost 0 bases, V lost 3 bases, and 1 base had no gene match. CDR3 in DNA: TGCGCCAGCAGCTCGGGGGGAAGCACAGATACGCAGTATTTT. The encoded protein is CASSSGGSTDTQYF.

This clone occurred a few times. This chain connects TRBV10-3 to TRBJ2-7; 8 bases are shared with TRBD1. V lost 4 bases and J lost 6; bases outside the gene matches: 5. Per the germline V gene, CDR1 is ENHRY and CDR2 is SYGVKD. The CDR3 loop spans 13 amino acids. The CDR3 reads CAISVPGTGEQYF. As DNA, the CDR3 is TGTGCCATCAGTGTTCCCGGGACAGGCGAGCAGTACTTC.